The 11 T cell receptor beta chains presented below share a single source sample, sequenced in a study of shared clonotypes between healthy human individuals. Some clones are missing from TCRdb's copy, which holds only in-frame ones; the method was immunoSEQ multiplex PCR. Of roughly 530,000 clones listed, 90% to 97% are singletons. Sequenced sample: naive CD4+ T cells sorted from blood. As for subset: CD45RA+ positively selected. All receptors come from a woman aged 30 to 39 in good health.

The CDR3 here is CASSYLTANTGELFF. CDR3 DNA sequence: TGTGCCAGCAGTTACTTGACTGCGAACACCGGGGAGCTGTTTTTT. The genes are TRBV6-5 and TRBJ2-2, with D uncertain. V gave up 1 base and J gave up 0 bases, with 6 bases separating them. In germline, CDR1 is MNHEY, CDR2 SVGAGI. This CDR3 is 15 amino acids long.

The chain couples TRBV6-1 to TRBJ2-7; D unresolved. The CDR3 consists of 12 residues. With 10 bases removed from V and 0 bases from J, the gap between germline ends came to 10 bases. Germline V gene sequence: CDR1 MNHNS, CDR2 SASEGT. As DNA, the CDR3 is TGTGCCATTAGGCCTAGCTCCTACGAGCAGTACTTC. Translating gives CAIRPSSYEQYF.

V gene TRBV19 combines with J gene TRBJ2-1; D is perhaps TRBD1 or TRBD2 (5 bases each). CDR3 size: 15 residues. V was pared by 10 bases and J by 2 bases, with 18 bases between. Germline CDR1 is LNHDA and CDR2 is SQIVND (reference sequence). Written as DNA, the CDR3 is TGTGCCACGAACCCCCGGGACCCCACCTACAATGAGCAGTTCTTC. Residues: CATNPRDPTYNEQFF.

Note on this clone: Different DNA sequences within this sample yield the same CDR3. The CDR3 protein is CASSLRGNQPQHF. CDR3 coding DNA: TGCGCCAGCAGCCTGAGGGGCAATCAGCCCCAGCATTTT. V and J are TRBV5-1 and TRBJ1-5; D not resolved. The germline V gene encodes CDR1 SGHRS and CDR2 YFSETQ. Trimming took off 4 bases at V and 2 bases at J, with 7 bases between the two ends. CDR3 length: 13 amino acids.

This clone is a singleton in its sample. This rearrangement joins TRBV5-6 to TRBJ2-5; 9 bases line up with TRBD2. TRBJ2-7 explains the end of the DNA better; the J call may be wrong. CDR1 SGHDT and CDR2 YYEEEE come from the germline V gene. The CDR3 length is 15 residues. The CDR3 loop reads CASSLAGLAMYEQYF. In nucleotides, the CDR3 is TGTGCCAGCAGCTTGGCGGGACTAGCCATGTACGAGCAGTACTTC.

The rearrangement links TRBV7-9 to TRBJ2-1; D possibly corresponds to TRBD2 (5 bases). This CDR3 spans 15 amino acids. Trimming shortened V by 3 bases and J by 8 bases, and 17 bases separated the two germline ends. In germline, CDR1 is SEHNR, CDR2 FQNEAQ (reference sequence). CDR3: CASSFYPIEGHEQFF. The CDR3 DNA reads as TGTGCCAGCAGCTTTTATCCCATTGAGGGCCATGAGCAGTTCTTC.

This chain uses TRBV4-1 with TRBJ2-1, with TRBD2 matching over 14 bases. The CDR3 extends over 17 amino acids. The V gene's germline CDR1 is MGHRA and CDR2 YSYEKL. The V and J ends lost 1 base and 8 bases, in that order; junction bases with no gene match: 7. CDR3 in amino acids: CASSQVGLAGDAYEQFF. CDR3 coding DNA: TGCGCCAGCAGCCAAGTGGGACTAGCGGGAGATGCCTATGAGCAGTTCTTC.

The CDR3 region has the DNA TGTGCCAGTCGAGTCGGTGACAAATCGAACACTGAAGCTTTCTTT. Translating gives CASRVGDKSNTEAFF. The chain recombines TRBV19 with TRBJ1-1; D not resolved. V was clipped by 8 bases and J by 1 base, with 17 bases between them. In germline, CDR1 is LNHDA, CDR2 SQIVND (reference sequence). The CDR3 sequence is 15 residues long. The full variable domain, rest sourced from reference TRBV19 and TRBJ1-1, is DGGITQSPKYLFRKEGQNVTLSCEQNLNHDAMYWYRQDPGQGLRLIYYSQIVNDFQKGDIAEGYSVSREKKESFPLTVTSAQKNPTAFYLCASRVGDKSNTEAFFGQGTRLTVV.

The rearrangement uses TRBV11-3 and TRBJ2-2; D may be TRBD1 or TRBD2 (5 bases each). V lost 5 bases, J lost 1 base, and 11 bases lay in between. The CDR3 has 15 amino acids. Germline loops: CDR1 SGHNT, CDR2 YENEEA. The DNA for the CDR3 is TGTGCCAGCAGCCCCGGGACGATGAACACCGGGGAGCTGTTTTTT. The encoded protein is CASSPGTMNTGELFF. The variable domain in full, completed from reference TRBV11-3 and TRBJ2-2, reads EAGVVQSPRYKIIEKKQPVAFWCNPISGHNTLYWYLQNLGQGPELLIRYENEEAVDDSQLPKDRFSAERLKGVDSTLKIQPAELGDSAVYLCASSPGTMNTGELFFGEGSRLTVL.

The genes are TRBV28 and TRBJ1-3, with D possibly TRBD1 on 6 matching bases. Germline V gene data show CDR1 as MDHEN and CDR2 as SYDVKM. The length of the CDR3 is 14 residues. Trimming removed 6 bases at V and 4 bases at J, with 13 bases between. CDR3 coding DNA: TGTGCCAGCAGGACAGGTGTGGCGGGAAACACCATATATTTT. Its translation is CASRTGVAGNTIYF.

The chain is built from TRBV15 and TRBJ2-1, with D possibly matching TRBD2 (5 bases). Trimming took 1 base from V and 10 from J, leaving 11 bases between them. Germline values: CDR1 LNHNV, CDR2 YYDKDF (reference sequence). The CDR3 extends over 13 amino acids. The CDR3 spells CATSRGTYIEQFF. The CDR3 nucleotides are TGTGCCACCAGCAGAGGGACTTATATAGAGCAGTTCTTC. Full variable domain (rest looked up from reference TRBV15 and TRBJ2-1): DAMVIQNPRYQVTQFGKPVTLSCSQTLNHNVMYWYQQKSSQAPKLLFHYYDKDFNNEADTPDNFQSRRPNTSFCFLDIRSPGLGDTAMYLCATSRGTYIEQFFGPGTRLTVL.